What follows is one T cell receptor (beta chain) and its context. The authors built TCR beta libraries using iRepertoire HTBI primers and Arm-PCR of CDR3 regions. In the original workflow: Identified segments across samples numbered fewer than 80 TRBV and around 13 TRBJ. MiXCR was run by TCRdb on the multiplex PCR reads, yielding one entry per CDR3 protein. Clone size and V and J calls follow TCRdb, not the original study. The repertoire holds a few hundred thousand distinct CDR3 sequences, with 15% to 20% as singletons. V lost 1 base, J lost 6 bases, and 6 bases stayed unmatched. In germline, CDR1 is SNHLY, CDR2 FYNNEI. CDR3 size: 15 residues. The data belong to a study of regulatory T cells in long-lasting Graves disease. Specified time point: newly diagnosed GD, antithyroid drugs for less than 3 months. PBMCs provided the RNA from which the TCR library was made. Patient provenance is recorded as an endocrinology department in Xi'an, China.

This sample was also put to use in a study of T cells in Graves' hyperthyroidism and ophthalmopathy. From that report: Stable hyperthyroidism was separated from ophthalmopathy by a model based on 13 V-J features. The model predicted ophthalmopathy a median approximately 6.3 months before onset.

The TCR originated in a man in his forties with Graves disease. J is TRBJ2-1 and V is TRBV2; 7 nucleotides align to TRBD2. The sequencing here drew on peripheral blood mononuclear cells (PBMCs), taken at new diagnosis, from a patient treated with antithyroid drugs. The CDR3: CASSEGWTRSNEQFF. CDR3 nucleotides: TGTGCCAGCAGTGAAGGTTGGACTAGGTCCAATGAGCAGTTCTTC.